A selection of T cell receptor beta chains follows, all from one sample in a study of cytomegalovirus exposure and HLA in healthy donors. Method: immunoSEQ multiplex PCR; TCRdb's copy keeps in-frame clones and lacks some. Of 90,000 to 110,000 clones listed, 78% are singletons. Sequencing was performed on PBMCs. The receptors stem from a male donor in good health and CMV-seronegative. Each CDR3 is given with its conserved first and last residue. Each record gives: J gene, D gene, clone size, V gene, CDR3 protein, CDR3 DNA. A D gene is named only where the DNA matches it firmly. Some rows have no size entry. The others give once, few or many, or a class for an expanded clone.

TRBJ1-1,TRBD1,.,TRBV30,CAWRRQGRTEAFF,TGTGCCTGGAGGCGACAGGGTCGGACTGAAGCTTTCTTT
TRBJ2-1,.,.,TRBV10-1,CASSELRGKYNEQFF,TGCGCCAGCAGTGAACTACGAGGGAAGTACAATGAGCAGTTCTTC
TRBJ2-1,TRBD2,.,TRBV29-1,CSVETRRLAGRGEQFF,TGCAGCGTTGAAACGCGTAGGCTAGCGGGAAGGGGTGAGCAGTTCTTC
TRBJ2-1,TRBD1,.,TRBV4-3,CASSRAGQVYNEQFF,TGCGCCAGCAGCCGCGCGGGACAGGTCTACAATGAGCAGTTCTTC
TRBJ2-5,TRBD1,.,TRBV6-5,CASSYLGQKETQYF,TGTGCCAGCAGTTACCTGGGACAGAAAGAGACCCAGTACTTC
TRBJ2-7,.,once,TRBV14,CASSKRQGPYEQYF,TGTGCCAGCAGCAAGAGGCAGGGCCCCTACGAGCAGTACTTC
TRBJ2-1,TRBD2,.,TRBV5-6,CASSLTSGRLGEQFF,TGTGCCAGCAGCCTAACTAGCGGCCGCCTCGGGGAGCAGTTCTTC
TRBJ2-7,TRBD2,.,TRBV7-9,CASSFSAGGGYEQYF,TGTGCCAGCAGCTTTTCGGCGGGAGGAGGCTACGAGCAGTACTTC
TRBJ1-1,.,.,TRBV19,CASSMGAGSYTEAFF,TGTGCCAGTAGTATGGGGGCAGGATCGTACACTGAAGCTTTCTTT
TRBJ1-2,.,.,TRBV19,CASSIDPRSGYTF,TGTGCCAGTAGTATAGATCCCCGGAGTGGCTACACCTTC
TRBJ2-7,TRBD2,.,TRBV11-2,CASSVGLAYEQYF,TGTGCCAGCAGCGTAGGACTAGCTTACGAGCAGTACTTC
TRBJ2-7,.,.,TRBV13,CASSLGPRRYEQYF,TGTGCCAGCAGCTTAGGCCCCAGGAGGTACGAGCAGTACTTC
TRBJ2-1,.,.,TRBV6-1,CASSGGRASSNNEQFF,TGTGCCAGCAGTGGGGGGCGGGCTAGCAGTAACAATGAGCAGTTCTTC
TRBJ2-1,TRBD2,.,TRBV27,CASSVLAGDNEQFF,TGTGCCAGCAGCGTACTAGCGGGGGACAATGAGCAGTTCTTC
TRBJ2-1,TRBD1,.,TRBV19,CASSKRTGDEQFF,TGTGCCAGTAGTAAACGTACAGGGGATGAGCAGTTCTTC
TRBJ2-4,.,many,TRBV5-6,CASRLTGGEAKNIQYF,TGTGCCAGCCGATTAACAGGGGGGGAAGCCAAAAACATTCAGTACTTC
TRBJ1-1,.,.,TRBV6-5,CASNSQVNTEAFF,TGTGCCAGCAACTCACAGGTGAACACTGAAGCTTTCTTT
TRBJ2-5,TRBD2,.,TRBV18,CASSPASGRETQYF,TGTGCCAGCTCACCCGCTAGCGGGAGGGAGACCCAGTACTTC
TRBJ2-7,.,once,TRBV28,CASSLLSGEQYF,TGTGCCAGCAGTTTACTCAGCGGCGAGCAGTACTTC
TRBJ2-7,TRBD1,.,TRBV10-3,CAIRSSGQGSYEQYF,TGTGCCATCAGGTCATCGGGACAGGGATCCTACGAGCAGTACTTC
TRBJ2-2,.,once,TRBV13,CASSMSVTGELFF,TGTGCCAGCAGCATGAGCGTAACCGGGGAGCTGTTTTTT
TRBJ2-1,.,.,TRBV5-1,CASSLVGGAAIAYNEQFF,TGCGCCAGCAGCTTGGTGGGTGGGGCCGCAATCGCTTACAATGAGCAGTTCTTC
TRBJ1-1,TRBD1,once,TRBV6-5,CASTETGGPTEAFF,TGTGCCAGCACCGAAACAGGGGGCCCCACTGAAGCTTTCTTT
TRBJ1-2,.,.,TRBV5-1,CASSLSIEGVGGYTF,TGCGCCAGCAGCTTGTCGATTGAGGGGGTTGGTGGCTACACCTTC
TRBJ2-7,.,.,TRBV7-8,CASSLAGQTYEQYF,TGTGCCAGCAGCTTAGCCGGACAGACCTACGAGCAGTACTTC
TRBJ2-7,TRBD1,.,TRBV28,CASRPSTGGFAEQYF,TGTGCCAGCAGGCCCTCGACAGGGGGCTTCGCCGAGCAGTACTTC
TRBJ2-1,.,.,TRBV9,CASSVAFSYNEQFF,TGTGCCAGCAGCGTAGCGTTCTCCTACAATGAGCAGTTCTTC
TRBJ1-4,.,.,TRBV9,CASSVSTGNTNEKLFF,TGTGCCAGCAGCGTTAGTACCGGGAACACGAATGAAAAACTGTTTTTT
TRBJ2-5,TRBD2,.,TRBV4-1,CASTDGLADRETQYF,TGCGCCAGCACGGATGGCCTAGCGGACCGGGAGACCCAGTACTTC
TRBJ2-7,.,.,TRBV27,CASSAVTGYEQYF,TGTGCCAGCAGTGCGGTAACGGGGTACGAGCAGTACTTC
TRBJ2-1,TRBD2,.,TRBV19,CASSIGTSGNNEQFF,TGTGCCAGTAGTATCGGGACTAGCGGAAACAATGAGCAGTTCTTC
TRBJ2-7,.,.,TRBV28,CASTHDRLASYEQYF,TGTGCCAGCACCCACGACAGGTTAGCCTCCTACGAGCAGTACTTC
TRBJ1-6,.,.,TRBV4-2,CASSQDSPANSPLHF,TGTGCCAGCAGCCAAGATAGCCCGGCGAATTCACCCCTCCACTTT
TRBJ2-3,.,.,TRBV5-1,CASSLSRDFAATDTQYF,TGCGCCAGCAGCCTAAGCCGGGACTTCGCCGCCACAGATACGCAGTATTTT
TRBJ1-1,.,.,TRBV2,CASRPASGNTEAFF,TGTGCCAGCAGACCCGCCTCAGGGAACACTGAAGCTTTCTTT
TRBJ2-7,TRBD2,.,TRBV7-9,CASSDTSEYEQYF,TGTGCCAGCAGCGACACTAGCGAGTACGAGCAGTACTTC
TRBJ1-1,.,once,TRBV2,CASSDWGGQGTEAFF,TGTGCCAGCAGTGATTGGGGGGGGCAAGGCACTGAAGCTTTCTTT
TRBJ1-6,TRBD1,.,TRBV9,CASRGGDGYNSPLHF,TGTGCCAGCAGAGGGGGCGATGGCTATAATTCACCCCTCCACTTT
TRBJ1-5,.,.,TRBV6-1,CAAEGEYSNQPQHF,TGTGCCGCGGAGGGTGAATATAGCAATCAGCCCCAGCATTTT
TRBJ1-3,.,.,TRBV18,CASSQGVVLAGNTIYF,TGTGCCAGCTCACAGGGGGTAGTTCTCGCTGGAAACACCATATATTTT
TRBJ2-5,.,once,TRBV6-5,CASSYGQGWETQYF,TGTGCCAGCAGTTACGGGCAGGGTTGGGAGACCCAGTACTTC
TRBJ2-3,.,.,TRBV18,CASSITGPRTDTQYF,TGTGCCAGCTCAATTACAGGTCCCCGCACAGATACGCAGTATTTT
TRBJ1-5,.,.,TRBV6-1,CASSDQGQPNQPQHF,TGTGCCAGCAGTGATCAAGGACAGCCCAATCAGCCCCAGCATTTT
TRBJ2-7,TRBD2,.,TRBV5-5,CASHWGGPANEQYF,TGTGCCAGCCACTGGGGGGGTCCCGCCAACGAGCAGTACTTC
TRBJ2-7,.,.,TRBV2,CASSEAVTVSSYEQYF,TGTGCCAGCAGTGAAGCAGTGACAGTAAGCTCCTACGAGCAGTACTTC
TRBJ1-3,.,.,TRBV18,CASSLADSGNTIYF,TGTGCCAGCTCACTTGCGGACTCTGGAAACACCATATATTTT
TRBJ2-7,.,.,TRBV30,CACSSTGGAYEQYF,TGTGCCTGTTCCTCGACAGGTGGAGCCTACGAGCAGTACTTC
TRBJ1-5,TRBD1,once,TRBV6-6,CASSPSDRGGNQPQHF,TGTGCCAGCAGTCCCTCGGACAGGGGTGGTAATCAGCCCCAGCATTTT
TRBJ2-7,TRBD2,few,TRBV4-1,CASSQGSRSGSYEQYF,TGCGCCAGCAGCCAAGGATCAAGGAGCGGGAGTTACGAGCAGTACTTC
TRBJ2-2,.,.,TRBV5-6,CASSWSALNTGELFF,TGTGCCAGCAGCTGGAGCGCACTTAACACCGGGGAGCTGTTTTTT
TRBJ1-1,.,.,TRBV11-2,CASSLVGGNYTEAFF,TGTGCCAGCAGCTTAGTCGGGGGGAACTACACTGAAGCTTTCTTT